A selection of T cell receptor beta chains follows, all from one sample in a study of blood T cell repertoires in COVID-19. The assay was immunoSEQ multiplex PCR, and TCRdb's table has in-frame clones only and misses some. The data show about 120,000 clones, with 75% to 90% seen just once and approximately 4.2% held by the top ten. The specimen was peripheral blood. The origin of the receptors is a woman between 45 and 65 years old with acute or convalescent COVID-19. Both conserved end residues are part of each CDR3. The order of the fields is D gene, V gene, J gene, clone size, CDR3 length, CDR3 protein, CDR3 DNA. D genes are given only for firm matches. Expanded clones are given a class, and other clones once, few, many or no size at all.

-	TRBV4-3	TRBJ1-6	-	15	CASSQIGSGHSPLHF	TGCGCCAGCAGCCAAATCGGGTCAGGGCACTCACCCCTCCACTTT
-	TRBV6-1	TRBJ1-3	-	15	CASSEAVRAGNTIYF	TGTGCCAGCAGTGAAGCGGTGCGTGCTGGAAACACCATATATTTT
TRBD1	TRBV10-3	TRBJ2-7	-	14	CAISAGTASYEQYF	TGTGCCATCAGTGCCGGGACAGCCTCCTACGAGCAGTACTTC
-	TRBV27	TRBJ1-5	-	15	CASRPFQGNNQPQHF	TGTGCCAGCAGACCCTTTCAGGGGAACAATCAGCCCCAGCATTTT
-	TRBV5-4	TRBJ2-3	-	13	CASSLLPGDTQYF	TGTGCCAGCAGCTTGCTGCCGGGGGATACGCAGTATTTT
TRBD1	TRBV9	TRBJ1-1	-	15	CASSPLGQSNTEAFF	TGTGCCAGCAGCCCCTTGGGACAGTCGAACACTGAAGCTTTCTTT
TRBD1	TRBV5-4	TRBJ1-4	-	14	CASSPGQGGEKLFF	TGTGCCAGCAGTCCCGGACAGGGCGGTGAAAAACTGTTTTTT
TRBD1	TRBV29-1	TRBJ2-7	-	14	CSVRTGGGGYEQYF	TGCAGCGTACGGACAGGGGGCGGGGGTTACGAGCAGTACTTC
TRBD1	TRBV6-1	TRBJ1-3	-	17	CASSEGDRLPGGNTIYF	TGTGCCAGCAGTGAGGGGGACAGGTTGCCGGGCGGAAACACCATATATTTT
-	TRBV6-1	TRBJ2-7	-	13	CASSEVLSYEQYF	TGTGCCAGCAGTGAAGTCCTATCCTACGAGCAGTACTTC
-	TRBV27	TRBJ1-2	-	13	CASWPRLGYGYTF	TGTGCCAGCTGGCCCCGACTAGGCTATGGCTACACCTTC
TRBD1	TRBV28	TRBJ1-2	few	13	CASSSGQDYGYTF	TGTGCCAGCAGTTCGGGACAGGACTATGGCTACACCTTC
-	TRBV7-3	TRBJ2-7	-	13	CASSPAPGYEQYF	TGTGCCAGCAGCCCCGCCCCGGGCTACGAGCAGTACTTC
-	TRBV6-5	TRBJ1-3	-	13	CASRGGFGNTIYF	TGTGCCAGCAGGGGAGGGTTTGGAAACACCATATATTTT
-	TRBV5-4	TRBJ1-3	once	15	CASSSGTESGNTIYF	TGTGCCAGCAGCTCCGGGACTGAATCTGGAAACACCATATATTTT
TRBD1	TRBV3-1/TRBV3-2	TRBJ1-3	-	17	CASSQEAFGTGRNTIYF	TGTGCCAGCAGCCAAGAAGCCTTTGGGACAGGGAGAAACACCATATATTTT
-	TRBV6-8	TRBJ1-2	-	11	CANQRTNGYTF	TGTGCCAACCAACGGACTAATGGCTACACCTTC
TRBD1	TRBV10-3	TRBJ1-6	-	15	CAITSGQEDNSPLHF	TGTGCCATCACCTCCGGACAGGAGGACAATTCACCCCTCCACTTT
-	TRBV10-3	TRBJ1-2	-	11	CAISELTGYTF	TGTGCCATCAGTGAGTTGACAGGCTACACCTTC
-	TRBV19	TRBJ1-5	-	15	CASSDGGGYNQPQHF	TGTGCCAGTAGCGATGGGGGGGGCTACAATCAGCCCCAGCATTTT
TRBD2	TRBV9	TRBJ2-1	-	15	CASSVVGREWNEQFF	TGTGCCAGCAGCGTAGTAGGGCGGGAGTGGAATGAGCAGTTCTTC
-	TRBV7-3	TRBJ2-2	-	14	CASSSRHLTGELFF	TGTGCCAGCAGCTCCCGACACCTCACCGGGGAGCTGTTTTTT
TRBD1	TRBV28	TRBJ1-2	-	13	CASRLGQGYGYTF	TGTGCCAGCAGGCTGGGACAGGGCTATGGCTACACCTTC
-	TRBV6-5	TRBJ2-7	-	14	CASSYNGVLREQYF	TGTGCCAGCAGTTACAACGGGGTCCTGAGAGAGCAGTACTTC
-	TRBV7-2	TRBJ1-3	once	15	CASSLWSGAGNTIYF	TGTGCCAGCAGCTTATGGTCAGGTGCTGGAAACACCATATATTTT
TRBD1	TRBV30	TRBJ1-4	once	14	CAWSTTGVNEKLFF	TGTGCCTGGAGTACAACAGGGGTTAATGAAAAACTGTTTTTT
TRBD1	TRBV30	TRBJ1-1	-	12	CAWSVQGAEAFF	TGTGCCTGGAGTGTCCAGGGGGCGGAAGCTTTCTTT
-	TRBV5-1	TRBJ1-3	-	16	CASSLSSVNSGNTIYF	TGCGCCAGCAGCTTAAGTTCGGTAAACTCTGGAAACACCATATATTTT
-	TRBV28	TRBJ1-5	-	16	CASSPRTRYSNQPQHF	TGTGCCAGCAGCCCTCGGACAAGATATAGCAATCAGCCCCAGCATTTT
TRBD1	TRBV6-2/TRBV6-3	TRBJ1-5	-	20	CASSHGQGAPIQSLNQPQHF	TGTGCCAGCAGTCACGGACAGGGGGCCCCCATCCAAAGCTTAAATCAGCCCCAGCATTTT
TRBD2	TRBV12-5	TRBJ2-2	-	17	CASGLASGYSFTGELFF	TGTGCTAGTGGTTTGGCTAGCGGATATTCTTTCACCGGGGAGCTGTTTTTT
-	TRBV18	TRBJ2-2	-	17	CASSPQGPGLNTGELFF	TGTGCCAGCTCACCACAAGGGCCAGGGCTAAACACCGGGGAGCTGTTTTTT
-	TRBV7-9	TRBJ1-2	-	9	CAGADGYTF	TGTGCCGGGGCGGATGGCTACACCTTC
-	TRBV4-1	TRBJ2-7	-	15	CASSQVGTRGHEQYF	TGCGCCAGCAGCCAAGTAGGGACCAGGGGACACGAGCAGTACTTC
TRBD1	TRBV6-5	TRBJ1-5	-	13	CASSTDRDQPQHF	TGTGCCAGCAGCACGGACAGGGATCAGCCCCAGCATTTT
-	TRBV6-5	TRBJ1-2	-	12	CASRGGAVGYTF	TGTGCCAGCCGGGGGGGCGCGGTAGGCTACACCTTC
-	TRBV27	TRBJ1-5	-	16	CASTLTRHEPNQPQHF	TGTGCCAGCACCCTGACCCGACACGAACCCAATCAGCCCCAGCATTTT
TRBD1	TRBV6-1	TRBJ1-2	-	16	CASSEAGTGLPYGYTF	TGTGCCAGCAGTGAAGCCGGGACAGGGCTGCCCTATGGCTACACCTTC
-	TRBV5-6	TRBJ2-1	-	17	CASSLGQGSTGYNEQFF	TGTGCCAGCAGCTTGGGGCAGGGGTCGACGGGGTACAATGAGCAGTTCTTC
TRBD1	TRBV24-1	TRBJ2-7	-	13	CATSLGDRYEQYF	TGTGCCACCAGTCTTGGGGACAGATACGAGCAGTACTTC
TRBD2	TRBV7-9	TRBJ2-1	once	17	CASSPGLAGPADNEQFF	TGTGCCAGCAGCCCCGGACTAGCTGGTCCCGCCGACAATGAGCAGTTCTTC
-	TRBV21-1	TRBJ2-7	-	15	CASSKGGGTAYEQYF	TGTGCCAGCAGCAAAGGTGGGGGGACAGCCTACGAGCAGTACTTC
TRBD1	TRBV7-3	TRBJ1-2	-	14	CASSLSSGGYGYTF	TGTGCCAGCAGCTTGTCGTCAGGGGGCTATGGCTACACCTTC
-	TRBV7-9	TRBJ2-4	-	12	CASSLARNIQYF	TGTGCCAGCAGCTTAGCGAGGAACATTCAGTACTTC
TRBD2	TRBV2	TRBJ2-1	-	14	CASTREGLAYEQFF	TGTGCCAGCACCAGAGAGGGACTAGCATATGAGCAGTTCTTC
-	TRBV6-5	TRBJ1-1	-	11	CASRGDTEAFF	TGTGCCAGCCGGGGGGACACTGAAGCTTTCTTT
TRBD1	TRBV7-9	TRBJ2-2	once	14	CASGTVGITGELFF	TGTGCCAGCGGGACAGTGGGGATCACCGGGGAGCTGTTTTTT
-	TRBV30	TRBJ1-4	-	13	CAWSPHRNEKLFF	TGTGCCTGGAGTCCTCACAGGAATGAAAAACTGTTTTTT
-	TRBV29-1	TRBJ1-2	-	13	CSVEDRTNYGYTF	TGCAGCGTTGAAGACAGGACAAACTATGGCTACACCTTC